This TCR beta chain appears in the sequencing data of a study of beta chain features in type 1 diabetes. As for the study in general: All samples together contributed approximately 100 million sorted cells for examination. Overall study findings and caveats: Moderately but significantly shorter TCRB CDR3s were found in Type 1 diabetes patients in all four CD4+ subsets. When cDNA is sequenced, cells with high TCR expression could be over-represented. Type 1 diabetes patients had VDJ junctions that carried fewer insertions and more deletions.

cDNA synthesis used the whole RNA isolate, giving expressed TCRB sequences. The method was immunoSEQ multiplex PCR; TCRdb's version includes in-frame clones alone and lacks a portion of them. Among about 160,000 clones listed, about 9% were seen once. In regard to this clone: Its cognate antigen is unknown.

The CDR3 consists of 15 residues. Germline V gene lookup returns CDR1 SGHRS and CDR2 YFSETQ. Trimming took 0 bases from V and 6 from J, leaving 13 bases between them. CD45RO/CCR7/CD25/CD127/CD95/CD27 staining was used to isolate CD4+ naive, central memory, regulatory and stem cell-like memory cells by sorting. The specimen sequenced was central memory CD4+ T cells from blood. The receptor was derived from a woman aged 18-29 years with type 1 diabetes. The rearrangement joins TRBV5-1 to TRBJ1-5; no definite D call. For the CDR3, the DNA is TGCGCCAGCAGCTTGGATGCGGGATCAGGTCAGCCCCAGCATTTT. Translated, it gives CASSLDAGSGQPQHF.